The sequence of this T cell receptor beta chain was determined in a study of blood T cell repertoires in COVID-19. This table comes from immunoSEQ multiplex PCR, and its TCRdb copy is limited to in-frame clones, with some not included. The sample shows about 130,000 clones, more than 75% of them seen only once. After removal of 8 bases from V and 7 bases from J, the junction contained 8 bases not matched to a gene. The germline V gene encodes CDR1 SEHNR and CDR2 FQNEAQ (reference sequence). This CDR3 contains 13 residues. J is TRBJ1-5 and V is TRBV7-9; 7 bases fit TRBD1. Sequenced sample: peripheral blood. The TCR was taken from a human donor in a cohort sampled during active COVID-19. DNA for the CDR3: TGTGCCAGCGCCAACAGGGGCCCCCAGCCCCAGCATTTT. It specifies CASANRGPQPQHF.